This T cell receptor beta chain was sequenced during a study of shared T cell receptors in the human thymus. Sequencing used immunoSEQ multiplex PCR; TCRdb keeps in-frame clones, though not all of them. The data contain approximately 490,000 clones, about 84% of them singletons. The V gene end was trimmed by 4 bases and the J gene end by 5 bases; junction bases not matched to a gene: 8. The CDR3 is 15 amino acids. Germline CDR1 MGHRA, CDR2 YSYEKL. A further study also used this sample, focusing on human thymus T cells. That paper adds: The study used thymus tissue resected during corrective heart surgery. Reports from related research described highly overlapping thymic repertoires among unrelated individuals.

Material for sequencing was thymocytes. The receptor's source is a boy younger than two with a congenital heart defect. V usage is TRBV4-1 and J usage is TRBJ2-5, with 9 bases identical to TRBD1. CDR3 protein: CASSPGQGLGETQYF. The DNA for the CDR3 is TGCGCCAGCAGCCCGGGACAGGGCCTCGGGGAGACCCAGTACTTC.